These 6 T cell receptor beta chains share one sample of origin, sequenced in a study of blood T cell repertoires in COVID-19. The method was immunoSEQ multiplex PCR; TCRdb's version includes in-frame clones alone and lacks a portion of them. The sample carries roughly 400,000 clones, 87% recorded once. Sample: PBMCs or T cells enriched from blood (not recorded which). The source of these receptors is a woman aged 45 to 65 who had recovered from COVID-19.

The rearrangement joins TRBV4-1 to TRBJ2-7; 7 bases match TRBD1. With V trimmed by 3 bases and J by 3 bases, 2 bases remained unmatched. Germline CDR1 MGHRA, CDR2 YSYEKL. CDR3 length: 13 amino acids. The chain's CDR3 is CASSHGQDYEQYF. For the CDR3, the DNA is TGCGCCAGCAGCCACGGACAGGACTACGAGCAGTACTTC.

V is TRBV3-1 (or the pseudogene TRBV3-2) and J is TRBJ2-3, with D possibly TRBD2 on 7 matching bases. Trimming took 0 bases from V and 5 from J, leaving 15 bases between them. Germline-derived CDR1 and CDR2 are LGHDT and YNNKEL (reference sequence). There are 16 residues in the CDR3. CDR3 DNA sequence: TGTGCCAGCAGCCAAGATCCCGGGGGGCTGGTAGATACGCAGTATTTT. Translated: CASSQDPGGLVDTQYF.

The chain employs TRBV18 and TRBJ1-3; possibly TRBD1 for D (6 bases). V lost 3 bases and J 0 bases, leaving 9 bases between the germline ends. The CDR3 is 15 amino acids. The V gene's germline CDR1 is KGHSH and CDR2 LQKENI. The CDR3 is CASSPNRDSGNTIYF. The CDR3 DNA reads TGTGCCAGCTCACCTAACAGGGACTCTGGAAACACCATATATTTT.

This chain uses TRBV7-2 with TRBJ2-5; TRBD2 matches at 14 bases. Losses at the gene ends were 5 bases for V and 3 bases for J; bases not matched to a gene: 11. From germline, CDR1 is SGHTA and CDR2 FQGNSA. This CDR3 is built from 18 residues. The CDR3 reads CASSKGLAGGVLKETQYF. The CDR3 nucleotides are TGTGCCAGCAGCAAAGGACTAGCGGGGGGAGTATTAAAAGAGACCCAGTACTTC.

In this sample, this clone turned up once. The rearrangement links TRBV3-1 (or the pseudogene TRBV3-2) to TRBJ2-1, with 11 bases lining up with TRBD2. The length of the CDR3 is 16 residues. Germline trimming cut 1 base from V and 4 bases from J; bases unmatched to any gene: 3. Germline CDR1 and CDR2: LGHDT and YNNKEL (reference sequence). This CDR3 is CASSQGSSGGYNEQFF. Here the CDR3 DNA reads TGTGCCAGCAGCCAAGGATCTAGCGGGGGGTACAATGAGCAGTTCTTC.

V gene TRBV4-1 combines with J gene TRBJ1-3; D may be TRBD1 (6 bases). The CDR3 contains 15 residues. Germline CDR1 MGHRA, CDR2 YSYEKL. V was shortened by 4 bases and J by 2 bases, with 12 bases between the two germline ends. CDR3: CASSPRTATGNTIYF. The CDR3 DNA reads TGCGCCAGCAGCCCACGGACAGCAACTGGAAACACCATATATTTT.